The sequence of this TCR beta chain was determined in a study of cytomegalovirus exposure and HLA in healthy donors. Points on this clone: Its antigen is not identified.

Sequenced by immunoSEQ multiplex PCR; TCRdb stores in-frame clones only, minus some. The sample includes 250,000 to 350,000 clones, around 86% of them seen just once. General study points: According to reports, the classifier identified cytomegalovirus status with high specificity and sensitivity. The authors listed roughly 150 TCR beta chains as cytomegalovirus-associated. According to a subsequent analysis, TCR clusters from the first cohort were inclined to appear together in the 120 validation repertoires.

The CDR3 is 14 residues long. The V end lost 2 bases, the J end lost 6 bases, and 13 bases lay between the germline ends. Germline-derived CDR1 and CDR2 are SEHNR and FQNEAQ (reference sequence). Sequencing was performed on PBMCs. V is TRBV7-9 and J is TRBJ1-2, with D possibly matching TRBD1 (6 bases). This clonotype was sampled from a woman aged 18-30 years in good health and CMV-seronegative. Written as DNA, the CDR3 is TGTGCCAGCAGCTTACTCGCGGCAGGGGATGGCTACACCTTC. This codes for CASSLLAAGDGYTF.